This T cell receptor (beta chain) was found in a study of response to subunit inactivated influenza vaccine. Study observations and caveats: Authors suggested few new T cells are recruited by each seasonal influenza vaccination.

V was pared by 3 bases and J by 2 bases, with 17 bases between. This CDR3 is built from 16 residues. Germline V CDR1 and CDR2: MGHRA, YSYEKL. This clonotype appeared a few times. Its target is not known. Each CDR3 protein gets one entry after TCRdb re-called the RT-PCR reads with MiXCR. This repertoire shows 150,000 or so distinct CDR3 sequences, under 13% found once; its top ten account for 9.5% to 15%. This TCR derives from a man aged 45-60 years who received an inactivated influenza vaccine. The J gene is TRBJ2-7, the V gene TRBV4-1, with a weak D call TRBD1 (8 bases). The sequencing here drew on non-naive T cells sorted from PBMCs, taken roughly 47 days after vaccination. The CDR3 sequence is CASSQAYRGGAYEQYF. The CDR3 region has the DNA TGCGCCAGCAGCCAGGCCTACAGGGGGGGCGCCTACGAGCAGTACTTC.